These T cell receptor beta chains were read from a single sample in a study of cytomegalovirus exposure and HLA in healthy donors. The assay was immunoSEQ multiplex PCR, and TCRdb's table has in-frame clones only and misses some. Of around 120,000 clones in the sample, 74% were seen once. Sequenced material: PBMCs. The receptors were gathered from a man between 50 and 59 years old in good health and CMV-seropositive. Both conserved end residues are part of each CDR3. The order of the fields is V gene, CDR3 protein.

>TRBV6-1
CASSQRQTSRTF
>TRBV30
CAWKLDRASGNTIYF
>TRBV7-6
CASSQFPGQGAPGYGYTF
>TRBV19
CASSTLPIEAVPVGGTEAFF
>TRBV6-1
CASSGQGASPQHF
>TRBV9
CASSLSSSYNSPLHF
>TRBV2
CASRPRAQSTGELFF
>TRBV5-1
CASRQREGEAFF
>TRBV7-7
CASSFLQDGNEQFF
>TRBV6-1
CASSRRPMNTQYF